This TCR beta chain appears in the sequencing data of a study of identifying expanded T cells in peripheral blood. Germline V gene lookup returns CDR1 SGHRS and CDR2 YFSETQ. There are 15 residues in the CDR3. Losses at the gene ends were 2 bases for V and 5 bases for J; bases not matched to a gene: 6. The table came from immunoSEQ multiplex PCR; TCRdb's copy has only in-frame clones and leaves some out. This sample has more than 50,000 clones, with approximately 82% found just once. This sequence was found in a person aged 18 to 70 in good health. The gene calls are TRBV5-1 and TRBJ1-4; 7 bases align to TRBD1. The sample consisted of blood. Here the CDR3 DNA reads TGCGCCAGCAGCTTCGGGACAGTCCTAAATGAAAAACTGTTTTTT. Its protein product is CASSFGTVLNEKLFF.